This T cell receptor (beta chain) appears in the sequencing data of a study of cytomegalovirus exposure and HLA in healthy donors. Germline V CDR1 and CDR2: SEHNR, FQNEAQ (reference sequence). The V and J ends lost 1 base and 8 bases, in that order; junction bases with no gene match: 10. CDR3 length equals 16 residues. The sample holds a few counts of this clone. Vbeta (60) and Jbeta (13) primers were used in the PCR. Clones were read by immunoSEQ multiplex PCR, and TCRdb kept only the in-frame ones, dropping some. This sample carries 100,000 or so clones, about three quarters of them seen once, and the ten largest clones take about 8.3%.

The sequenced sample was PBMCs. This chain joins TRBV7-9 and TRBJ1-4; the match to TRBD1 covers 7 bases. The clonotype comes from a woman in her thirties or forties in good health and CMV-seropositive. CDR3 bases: TGTGCCAGCAGCTTAGGAGACAGGGTCGATGGGGAAAAACTGTTTTTT. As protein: CASSLGDRVDGEKLFF.